This T cell receptor (beta chain) was recorded in a study of cytomegalovirus exposure and HLA in healthy donors. Use of 60 Vbeta and 13 Jbeta primers characterized the PCR. Repertoires were generated with immunoSEQ multiplex PCR, while TCRdb's copy carries only in-frame clones and drops some. The sample is made up of 100,000 to 150,000 clones, and the top ten hold about 2.2% of it. Germline V gene data show CDR1 as SNHLY and CDR2 as FYNNEI. There are 14 residues in the CDR3. V lost 6 bases and J 9 bases, leaving 18 bases between the germline ends. The chain is built from TRBV2 and TRBJ2-1; D is possibly TRBD1 (6 bases). This receptor was taken from a man between 40 and 49 years old in good health and CMV-seronegative. The material sequenced was PBMCs. Here the CDR3 DNA reads TGTGCCAGCAGAAAACAGGGTGTGGAAGGTGAGCAGTTCTTC. It specifies CASRKQGVEGEQFF.